This T cell receptor (beta chain) was observed in a study of identical twins (TCRdb year 2016). For the study in its entirety: TCR alpha and beta repertoires from monozygotic twins, unrelated adults of various ages and cord blood were deep-sequenced to test whether fetal clonotypes persist. Replicate twin experiments were performed at different times using different library preparation protocols to rule out contamination. Points the paper makes about the study in general: Because the same donors could not be followed over many years, conclusions were based on cross-sectional statistical analysis. Zero-insertion analyses could be partly confounded by invariant T cells such as MAIT and iNKT, though diverse VJ usage argued against such confounding for most clonotypes. Compared with coincidental sharing between unrelated individuals, an excess of low generation-probability sequences was observed among out-of-frame TCR alpha sequences shared between twins. Abundant cord blood beta clonotypes carried fewer insertions; young adult naive repertoires showed a weaker similar trend, while memory repertoires showed none. In beta out-of-frame sequences, excess twin sharing was weaker, because having fewer shared sequences lowered the signal-to-noise ratio. Recombination models systematically underestimated out-of-frame TCR alpha sharing in monozygotic twins but agreed with sharing between unrelated individuals.

Only healthy Caucasian donors were included. The twin cohort comprised three pairs of female monozygotic twins, all aged roughly 18 to 30 years. Miltenyi CD45RO+ enrichment and human naive T-cell isolation kits were used to isolate memory (CD45RO+) and naive T cells from PBMC. The method was 5' RACE. Sequencing was performed on an Illumina HiSeq 2000. Template switching added a universal primer binding site, and the final cDNA carried a unique molecular identifier that allowed TCR cDNA molecules to be counted accurately. Specific primers in the conserved constant-segment region were used to synthesize first-strand cDNA for the TCR alpha and beta chains. To control for contamination, each cDNA library was double barcoded with a SMART-Mk sample barcode plus Illumina barcodes. TruSeq adapter sequences, together with Illumina sample barcodes, were added in two successive PCR steps. Sequencing of the TCR alpha and beta cDNA libraries was done on the Illumina HiSeq platform using custom primers. On the authors' methods: MiGEC processed the raw reads to extract unique molecular identifiers, while MiXCR was used to determine the CDR3 positions. Recombination models were inferred per individual with the repgenHMM and IGoR tools using an EM algorithm. The tcR package in R was used for shared clonotype analysis, with sharing normalized by the product of cloneset sizes. Out-of-frame nonproductive sequences were analyzed to study raw recombination free of thymic and clonal selection effects. Clones were called with MiXCR by TCRdb after fastp trimmed the public reads at Q25, and only in-frame beta chains were retained. Every distinct CDR3 protein forms one entry, paired with its most common genes and DNA. These V and J calls derive from TCRdb rather than the authors' analysis. The sample table contains 250,000 to 350,000 distinct CDR3 sequences; only one count was recorded for about 8.9% of them. Together, the top ten hold 2.1% of the sample.

This clonotype has a count of ten or more. Its antigen is unknown. Base qualities are missing; no much larger clone stands one base away. This same sample was also taken into another study, of yellow fever vaccine responses in identical twins. Taken from the second paper: According to the authors, the vaccine-induced T cell response in identical twins seemed to be partly convergent and partly specific to each individual. The study precisely tracked vaccine-responding T cell clones in identical twins.

Sequencing used memory (CD45RO+) T cells sorted from blood. The sample's cell subset or site, from its label and the paper: CD45RO+ enriched T cells. This clonotype was obtained from a woman between 18 and 29 years old in good health.

The CDR3 sequence is CASSQVGGTFRGNEQFF. The sequenced DNA: TGTGCCAGCAGCCAAGTCGGGGGGACCTTTCGGGGGAATGAGCAGTTCTTC. The chain employs TRBV3-1 and TRBJ2-1; 7 central bases correspond to TRBD2. CDR1 and CDR2 (LGHDT, YNNKEL) derive from the germline V gene (reference sequence). The CDR3, from cysteine to phenylalanine, totals 17 residues. The retained sequence is limited to the CDR3, 51 bases, with the frame set at the first base. V is trimmed back by 1 base and J by 7 bases, and the junction contains 13 bases that no gene match accounts for.